These 32 T cell receptor beta chains were all obtained from the same sample, sequenced in a study of blood T cells in healthy people across ages. Combining a sample-barcoded 5' primer with a J-beta primer mix, a second PCR ran for about 7 to 11 cycles. Each CDR3 protein is one row after TCRdb ran MiXCR on the 5' RACE reads. The table records approximately 690,000 distinct CDR3 sequences, approximately 40% of them present only once. Material: blood. The receptors were sampled from a man older than 75 in good health.

Comments on this clonotype: No conserved phenylalanine or tryptophan is present at the end of the CDR3, so a read error is the likely explanation. Here the CDR3 reads CASSPKGFELETQYL. CDR3 DNA sequence: TGTGCCAGCAGCCCAAAGGGTTTTGAATTGGAGACCCAGTACTTG. The chain recombines TRBV7-3 with TRBJ2-5; D uncertain. The CDR3 has 15 residues. Trimming took 5 bases from V and 5 from J, leaving 18 bases between them. The germline V gene encodes CDR1 SGHTA and CDR2 FQGTGA.

This rearrangement joins TRBV6-1 to TRBJ2-5, with 8 bases aligning to TRBD1. The assigned J gene may be wrong: the sequence end matches TRBJ2-7 better. The CDR3 is 13 amino acids. The V gene's germline CDR1 is MNHNS and CDR2 SASEGT. CDR3 residues: CATCRTGYDEQYF. The CDR3 coding sequence is TGTGCCACCTGCAGGACAGGGTACGACGAGCAGTACTTC.

A few counts support this clonotype. V usage is TRBV7-2 and J usage is TRBJ2-7, with 12 bases lining up with TRBD2. Germline assignment: CDR1 SGHTA and CDR2 FQGNSA. V shed 5 bases, J shed 6 bases, and the junction held 5 bases outside the gene matches. The CDR3 sequence is 14 residues long. CDR3 residues: CASSATSGSTEQYF. The CDR3 bases are TGTGCCAGCAGCGCGACTAGCGGGAGTACCGAGCAGTACTTC.

The rearrangement joins TRBV7-8 to TRBJ2-1; TRBD1 matches at 9 bases. The CDR3 length is 16 residues. The germline V gene encodes CDR1 SGHVS and CDR2 FQNEAQ. With V trimmed by 3 bases and J by 7 bases, 10 bases remained unmatched. The CDR3 DNA reads as TGTGCCAGCAGCTTGGCACAGGGGGCCGATCCTAATGAGCAGTTCTTC. It encodes CASSLAQGADPNEQFF.

This clonotype was counted only a few times. The J gene is TRBJ1-2, the V gene TRBV6-5; unclear D gene. V was clipped by 2 bases and J by 4 bases, with 11 bases between them. This CDR3 spans 14 amino acids. Germline loops: CDR1 MNHEY, CDR2 SVGAGI. The CDR3 spells CASSYGGQAYGYTF. In nucleotides, the CDR3 is TGTGCCAGCAGTTACGGTGGGCAGGCCTATGGCTACACCTTC.

For this clonotype: A much more abundant neighbour one base away suggests this may be a read error. The V and J genes are TRBV7-2 and TRBJ1-2, with 12 bases matching TRBD1. Germline assignment: CDR1 SGHTA and CDR2 FQGNSA. This CDR3 region has 14 residues. The CDR3 DNA reads TGTGCCTGCAGCCCAGGGACAGGGGGCGACGGCTACACCTTC. It encodes CACSPGTGGDGYTF.

The V and J genes are TRBV7-2 and TRBJ1-5; unclear D gene. Per the germline V gene, CDR1 is SGHTA and CDR2 is FQGNSA. This CDR3 has 14 residues. V dropped 5 bases and J dropped 4 bases, with 12 bases sitting between them. CDR3 DNA: TGTACCAGCAGCGTAGGACGGAATAATCAGCCCCAGCATTTT. Protein product: CTSSVGRNNQPQHF.

The chain couples TRBV27 to TRBJ1-2; a possible D gene is TRBD1 (6 bases). This CDR3 contains 16 residues. Germline V lookup: CDR1 MNHEY, CDR2 SMNVEV (reference sequence). The V gene lost 6 bases and the J gene lost 0 bases, with 17 bases spanning the gap. Written as DNA, the CDR3 is TGTGCCAGCAGCCTCTTACCCGGGACATCTAACTATGGCTACACCTTC. Its translation: CASSLLPGTSNYGYTF.

The chain couples TRBV5-1 to TRBJ2-4, with 9 bases identical to TRBD1. The J call is in doubt because the DNA end fits TRBJ2-7 better. Germline CDR1 SGHRS, CDR2 YFSETQ. This CDR3 spans 17 amino acids. CDR3 protein: CASSLEGPGQGRYEQYF. DNA of the CDR3: TGCGCCAGCAGCTTGGAGGGTCCGGGACAGGGTCGCTACGAGCAGTACTTC.

This clonotype was counted ten times or more. This chain links TRBV6-2 or TRBV6-3 with TRBJ2-7; D not certain. The ends were cut back, 8 bases at V and 0 bases at J, with 17 bases in the middle. Germline assignment: CDR1 MNHEY and CDR2 SVGEGT. The CDR3 length is 15 residues. CDR3 sequence: CASHTAARSSYEQYF. Here the CDR3 DNA reads TGTGCCAGCCATACGGCCGCCAGGAGCTCCTACGAGCAGTACTTC.

This clonotype was found many times. The J gene is TRBJ2-3, the V gene TRBV20-1; 14 positions match TRBD2. V lost 5 bases, J lost 6 bases, and 7 bases stayed unmatched. The CDR3 has 15 residues. From germline, CDR1 is DFQATT and CDR2 SNEGSKA (reference sequence). CDR3 in amino acids: CSAPRTSGRTDTQYF. CDR3 in DNA: TGCAGTGCTCCCCGGACTAGCGGGAGGACTGATACGCAGTATTTT.

This CDR3 is CASHNSYEQYF. For the CDR3, the DNA is TGTGCCAGCCACAACTCCTACGAGCAGTACTTC. The genes are TRBV27 and TRBJ2-7, with D uncertain. The germline V gene encodes CDR1 MNHEY and CDR2 SMNVEV (reference sequence). V was shortened by 8 bases and J by 0 bases, with 5 bases between the two germline ends. The CDR3 runs to 11 residues.

The rearrangement links TRBV4-3 to TRBJ2-7, with D uncertain. Deletions cut 6 bases from V and 3 bases from J, with 15 bases between. This CDR3 is built from 14 residues. Germline V lookup: CDR1 LGHNA, CDR2 YSLEER. The CDR3 is CASRQSTNYYEQYF. The DNA for the CDR3 is TGCGCCAGCAGACAAAGTACCAATTACTACGAGCAGTACTTC.

The CDR3 protein is CASSAPGQWGSEQFF. Written as DNA, the CDR3 is TGTGCCAGCAGCGCTCCGGGACAGTGGGGAAGTGAGCAGTTCTTC. The rearrangement uses TRBV9 and TRBJ2-1, with TRBD1 identical over 7 bases. Trimming cost V 3 bases and J 9 bases; bases outside gene matches: 12. Per germline, CDR1 SGDLS and CDR2 YYNGEE. CDR3 length: 15 amino acids. The whole variable domain, remainder taken from reference TRBV9 and TRBJ2-1, is DSGVTQTPKHLITATGQRVTLRCSPRSGDLSVYWYQQSLDQGLQFLIQYYNGEERAKGNILERFSAQQFPDLHSELNLSSLELGDSALYFCASSAPGQWGSEQFFGPGTRLTVL.

This clonotype has just a few counts. V gene TRBV6-1 combines with J gene TRBJ2-1; 12 bases are shared with TRBD2. Per the germline V gene, CDR1 is MNHNS and CDR2 is SASEGT. Trimming took 6 bases from V and 0 from J; bases not matched to a gene: 3. This CDR3 comprises 16 residues. CDR3 nucleotides: TGTGCCAGCAGGCCACTAGCGGGGGGCTCCTACAATGAGCAGTTCTTC. It yields the protein CASRPLAGGSYNEQFF.

This clonotype came up a few times. This chain joins TRBV7-2 and TRBJ2-6; D not resolved. V shed 5 bases and J shed 7 bases, with 9 bases lying between them. There are 13 residues in the CDR3. Germline V gene lookup returns CDR1 SGHTA and CDR2 FQGNSA. CDR3 sequence: CASSQLRANVLTF. DNA of the CDR3: TGTGCCAGCAGCCAGCTTAGAGCCAACGTCCTGACTTTC.

The rearrangement joins TRBV7-2 to TRBJ2-7, with D perhaps matching TRBD2 (6 bases). In germline, CDR1 is SGHTA, CDR2 FQGNSA. CDR3 length: 14 amino acids. V was trimmed by 1 base and J by 5 bases, leaving 12 bases between them. The CDR3: CASSLGVRGNEQYF. The CDR3 nucleotides read TGTGCCAGCAGCTTAGGGGTACGGGGGAACGAGCAGTACTTC.

CDR3 coding DNA: TGTGCCAGCAGCGTACTAGCGCGGGAGACCCAGTACTTC. As protein: CASSVLARETQYF. The chain has TRBV3-1 and TRBJ2-5, with TRBD2 matching over 7 bases. This CDR3 spans 13 amino acids. Trimming removed 5 bases from V and 5 bases from J; junction bases left unmatched: 5. Germline loops: CDR1 LGHDT, CDR2 YNNKEL (reference sequence).

The chain links TRBV20-1 to TRBJ1-5; 9 bases fit TRBD1. Looked up from germline, CDR1 is DFQATT and CDR2 is SNEGSKA (reference sequence). The junction had 5 bases not matched to a gene; V was cut back by 4 bases and J by 4 bases. The CDR3 covers 14 residues. CDR3 region: CSAMGQGGNQPQHF. CDR3 nucleotide sequence: TGCAGTGCTATGGGACAGGGAGGGAATCAGCCCCAGCATTTT.

This chain joins TRBV20-1 and TRBJ1-2; 8 bases line up with TRBD1. Per germline, CDR1 DFQATT and CDR2 SNEGSKA (reference sequence). Trimming removed 5 bases from V and 5 bases from J; junction bases left unmatched: 7. CDR3 length: 13 amino acids. The CDR3 nucleotides are TGCAGTGCTCTAAAAAACAGGGGGTATGGCTACACCTTC. Its protein is CSALKNRGYGYTF.

The chain recombines TRBV29-1 with TRBJ2-7; D is perhaps TRBD1 (6 bases). The CDR3 is made up of 13 amino acids. Germline V gene data show CDR1 as SQVTM and CDR2 as ANQGSEA. Trimming stripped 0 bases from V and 5 bases from J, with 11 bases between. CDR3: CSVEEGQIHEQYF. Written as DNA, the CDR3 is TGCAGCGTTGAAGAGGGACAAATCCACGAGCAGTACTTC.

The chain combines TRBV28 with TRBJ2-3, with TRBD2 as a possible D gene (5 bases). Trimming left V 2 bases short and J 8 bases short, with 14 bases between. The CDR3 length is 14 residues. CDR1 and CDR2 (germline): MDHEN, SYDVKM. In DNA form, the CDR3 reads TGTGCCAGCAGTTTAGGCCAGCGGAGCAGTACGCAGTATTTT. It specifies CASSLGQRSSTQYF.

This clonotype has more than one count but fewer than ten. The chain has TRBV27 and TRBJ2-7, with 10 bases identical to TRBD2. Germline values: CDR1 MNHEY, CDR2 SMNVEV (reference sequence). V shed 0 bases and J 4 bases; nucleotides not matched to a gene: 6. The CDR3 runs to 16 residues. CDR3 nucleotide sequence: TGTGCCAGCAGTTTATCGTCCGGGACTAGCGCGTACGAGCAGTACTTC. Encoded protein: CASSLSSGTSAYEQYF.

In this sample, this clonotype turned up a few times. The CDR3 nucleotides read TGTGCCAGCAGTTATCTTCTGGGGTCTGGCTACACCTTC. This sequence encodes CASSYLLGSGYTF. The V call is TRBV6-5, the J call TRBJ1-2; no firm D call. This CDR3 contains 13 residues. Per germline, CDR1 MNHEY and CDR2 SVGAGI. V lost 3 bases to trimming and J lost 7 bases, with 12 bases between them.

The chain recombines TRBV7-2 with TRBJ1-1; 8 bases agree with TRBD1. The CDR3 sequence is 16 residues long. The germline V gene encodes CDR1 SGHTA and CDR2 FQGNSA. Trimming took 2 bases from V and 1 from J; bases not matched to a gene: 6. In DNA, the CDR3 is TGTGCCAGCAGCTTAATCCAGGGGGCGGGGAACACTGAAGCTTTCTTT. This codes for CASSLIQGAGNTEAFF.

This clonotype was found a few times. The chain is built from TRBV9 and TRBJ2-7; maybe TRBD1 (6 bases). V gave up 5 bases and J gave up 6 bases, with 9 bases separating them. Germline V gene sequence: CDR1 SGDLS, CDR2 YYNGEE. The CDR3 loop spans 11 amino acids. The CDR3 protein is CASSTTGEQYF. The CDR3 DNA follows: TGTGCCAGCAGTACGACAGGCGAGCAGTACTTC.

This clonotype was seen only a few times. J is TRBJ2-5 and V is TRBV4-1; D call uncertain. The last part of the DNA fits TRBJ2-7 better; the J call may be wrong. CDR3 size: 13 residues. The germline V gene encodes CDR1 MGHRA and CDR2 YSYEKL. This CDR3 reads CASSREPAYEQYF. Written as DNA, the CDR3 is TGCGCCAGCAGCCGTGAACCCGCTTACGAGCAGTACTTC.

This clonotype was detected ten times or more. This chain links TRBV13 with TRBJ2-7, with TRBD2 identical over 8 bases. The CDR3 consists of 14 residues. Unmatched junction bases numbered 7, after V lost 3 bases and J lost 6 bases. Germline values: CDR1 PRHDT, CDR2 FYEKMQ (reference sequence). DNA for the CDR3: TGTGCCAGCAGCTTCGGGGGGGGCAGCCCCGAGCAGTACTTC. Translation gives CASSFGGGSPEQYF.

The CDR3: CASSVAGGGAGTDTQYF. Here the CDR3 DNA reads TGTGCCAGCAGCGTAGCGGGCGGGGGGGCCGGCACAGATACGCAGTATTTT. The genes are TRBV9 and TRBJ2-3, with 9 nucleotides matching TRBD2. With 0 bases clipped from V and 1 base from J, the junction kept 6 bases outside the gene matches. Germline V gene lookup returns CDR1 SGDLS and CDR2 YYNGEE. This CDR3 is built from 17 residues.

This rearrangement joins TRBV29-1 to TRBJ1-5, with D perhaps TRBD1 (5 bases). The ends were cut back, 5 bases at V and 6 bases at J, with 20 bases in the middle. Germline assignment: CDR1 SQVTM and CDR2 ANQGSEA. This CDR3 comprises 15 residues. As DNA, the CDR3 is TGCAGCGTTCAGGATGGGGGAATAGGACCTCAGCCCCAGCATTTT. It translates to CSVQDGGIGPQPQHF.

This clonotype was detected a few times. V usage is TRBV6-6 and J usage is TRBJ2-5, with D possibly being TRBD2 (6 bases). Germline V gene data show CDR1 as MNHNY and CDR2 as SVGAGI (reference sequence). Trimming removed 6 bases from V and 2 bases from J, with 10 bases in between. The CDR3 is 13 amino acids. The DNA of the CDR3 is TGTGCCAGCAGGGGTAGCGGACAAGAGACCCAGTACTTC. Translated: CASRGSGQETQYF.

A few counts support this clonotype. The chain carries TRBV10-2 and TRBJ2-3; TRBD2 matches at 13 bases. This CDR3 is 16 amino acids long. V lost 8 bases to trimming and J lost 4 bases; unmatched junction nucleotides: 9. Germline CDR1 and CDR2: WSHSY and SAAADI. CDR3 amino acids: CASEQTSGGTSDTQYF. The CDR3 DNA reads as TGCGCCAGCGAACAGACTAGCGGGGGGACCTCAGATACGCAGTATTTT.